The 4 T cell receptor beta chains below were found in one sample sequenced in a study of blood T cell repertoires in COVID-19 (dated by TCRdb to the early 2020s). Preparation of the library involved the immunoSEQ multiplex PCR assay. Held by TCRdb, this immuneACCESS table contains in-frame sequences only and omits some clones. Under half of the omission traces to an unresolved V gene where checked; the cause of the rest is unknown. This sample has some 150,000 clones in its table, and around four fifths of those were observed once. Together, the top ten hold roughly 4.5% of the sample. Sequenced: PBMCs or T cells enriched from blood (not recorded which). These receptors were collected from a woman aged 45 to 65 who had recovered from COVID-19.

This chain links TRBV28 with TRBJ1-3; tentative D call: TRBD1 (5 bases). Germline CDR1 MDHEN, CDR2 SYDVKM. The CDR3 extends over 16 amino acids. Trimming shortened V by 6 bases and J by 3 bases, and 18 bases separated the two germline ends. Here the CDR3 DNA reads TGTGCCAGCAGCCCCTTGGGGGGTGACGGTGGAAACACCATATATTTT. It encodes CASSPLGGDGGNTIYF.

V is TRBV2 and J is TRBJ1-6; 7 bases are a match to TRBD1. The CDR3 has 14 residues. Germline V lookup: CDR1 SNHLY, CDR2 FYNNEI. J lost 8 bases, V lost 8 bases, and 9 bases had no gene match. The CDR3 DNA sequence: TGTGCCAGCCCCACAGCACAGGGGCATTCACCCCTCCACTTT. This gives the protein CASPTAQGHSPLHF. The whole variable domain, filled in from reference TRBV2 and TRBJ1-6, reads EPEVTQTPSHQVTQMGQEVILRCVPISNHLYFYWYRQILGQKVEFLVSFYNNEISEKSEIFDDQFSVERPDGSNFTLKIRSTKLEDSAMYFCASPTAQGHSPLHFGNGTRLTVT.

The V call is TRBV11-2, the J call TRBJ1-2; perhaps TRBD1 as D (5 bases). This CDR3 is 12 amino acids long. The V end lost 1 base, the J end lost 6 bases, and 6 bases lay between the germline ends. The germline V gene encodes CDR1 SGHAT and CDR2 FQNNGV. For the CDR3, the DNA is TGTGCCAGCAGCTTAGGACAGAATGGCTACACCTTC. This gives the protein CASSLGQNGYTF. Supplemented by reference TRBV11-2 and TRBJ1-2, the full variable domain reads EAGVAQSPRYKIIEKRQSVAFWCNPISGHATLYWYQQILGQGPKLLIQFQNNGVVDDSQLPKDRFSAERLKGVDSTLKIQPAKLEDSAVYLCASSLGQNGYTFGSGTRLTVV.

The rearrangement joins TRBV24-1 to TRBJ2-1, with D maybe TRBD1 (6 bases). The ends were cut back, 0 bases at V and 4 bases at J, with 12 bases in the middle. The CDR3 runs to 16 residues. From germline, CDR1 is KGHDR and CDR2 SFDVKD. CDR3 sequence (DNA): TGTGCCACCAGTGATTTGAACCGGGACACTTACAATGAGCAGTTCTTC. Protein product: CATSDLNRDTYNEQFF.